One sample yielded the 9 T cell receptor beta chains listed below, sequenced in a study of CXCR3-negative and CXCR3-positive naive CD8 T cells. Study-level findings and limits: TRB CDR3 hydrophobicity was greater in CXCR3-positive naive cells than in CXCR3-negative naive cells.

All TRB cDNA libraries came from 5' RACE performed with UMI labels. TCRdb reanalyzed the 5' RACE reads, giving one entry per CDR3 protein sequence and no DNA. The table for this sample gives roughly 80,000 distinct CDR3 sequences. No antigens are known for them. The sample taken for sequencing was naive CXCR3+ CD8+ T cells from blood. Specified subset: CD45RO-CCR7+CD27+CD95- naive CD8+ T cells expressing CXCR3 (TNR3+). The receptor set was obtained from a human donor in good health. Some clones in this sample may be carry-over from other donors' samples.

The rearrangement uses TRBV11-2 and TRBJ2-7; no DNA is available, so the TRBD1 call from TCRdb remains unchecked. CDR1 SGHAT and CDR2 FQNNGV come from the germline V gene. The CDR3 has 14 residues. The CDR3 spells CASSLGTGLNEQYF.

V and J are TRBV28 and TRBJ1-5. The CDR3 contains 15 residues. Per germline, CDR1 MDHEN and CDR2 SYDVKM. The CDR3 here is CASSRGRSGNQPQHF.

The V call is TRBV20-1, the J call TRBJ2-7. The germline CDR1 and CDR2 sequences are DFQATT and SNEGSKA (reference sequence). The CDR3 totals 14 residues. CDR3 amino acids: CSARDLDAGYEQYF.

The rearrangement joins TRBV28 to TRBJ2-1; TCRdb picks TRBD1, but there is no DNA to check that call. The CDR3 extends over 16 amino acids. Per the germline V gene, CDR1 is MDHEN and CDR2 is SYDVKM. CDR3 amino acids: CASSPPQGAWDNEQFF.

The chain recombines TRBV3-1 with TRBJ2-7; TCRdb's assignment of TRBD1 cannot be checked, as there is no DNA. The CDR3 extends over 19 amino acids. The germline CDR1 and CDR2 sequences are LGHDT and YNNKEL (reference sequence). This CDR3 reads CASSQDWTLEGRRSYEQYF.

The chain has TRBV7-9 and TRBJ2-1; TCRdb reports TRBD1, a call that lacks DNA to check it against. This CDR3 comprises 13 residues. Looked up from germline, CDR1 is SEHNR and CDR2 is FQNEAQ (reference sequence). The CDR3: CASSLALAGVRFF.

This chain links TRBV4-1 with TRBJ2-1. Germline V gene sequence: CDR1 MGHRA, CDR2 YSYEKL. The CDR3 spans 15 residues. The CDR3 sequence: CASSQDQGLAGEQFF.

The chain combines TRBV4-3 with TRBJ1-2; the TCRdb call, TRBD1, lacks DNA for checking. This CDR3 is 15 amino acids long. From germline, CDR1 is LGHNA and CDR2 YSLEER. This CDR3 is CASSQGVGEPGGYTF.

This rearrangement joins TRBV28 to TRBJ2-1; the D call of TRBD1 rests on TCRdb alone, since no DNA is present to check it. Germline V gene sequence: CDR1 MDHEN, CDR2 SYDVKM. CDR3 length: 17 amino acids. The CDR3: CASSFLWGGDSYNEQFF.